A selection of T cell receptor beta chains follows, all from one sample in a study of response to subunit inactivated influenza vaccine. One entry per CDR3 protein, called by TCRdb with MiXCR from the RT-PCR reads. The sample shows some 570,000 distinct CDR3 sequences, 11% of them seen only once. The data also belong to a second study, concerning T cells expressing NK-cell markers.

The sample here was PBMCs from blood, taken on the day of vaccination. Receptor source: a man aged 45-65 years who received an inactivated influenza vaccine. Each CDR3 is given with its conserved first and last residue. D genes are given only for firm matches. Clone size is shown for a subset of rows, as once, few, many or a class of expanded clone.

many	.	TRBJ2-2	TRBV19	CASSAAGTNTGELFF	TGTGCCAGTAGTGCCGCCGGGACAAACACCGGGGAGCTGTTTTTT
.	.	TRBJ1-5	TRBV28	CASIRNPGNQPQHF	TGTGCCAGCATAAGAAACCCGGGAAATCAGCCCCAGCATTTT
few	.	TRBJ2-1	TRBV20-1	CSARDRVGGKQFF	TGCAGTGCTAGAGATCGGGTAGGGGGTAAGCAGTTCTTC
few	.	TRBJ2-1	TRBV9	CASSNNNNEQFF	TGTGCCAGCAGCAACAATAACAATGAGCAGTTCTTC
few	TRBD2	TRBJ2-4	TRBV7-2	CASSYGLAGGRFIQYF	TGTGCCAGCAGCTACGGACTAGCGGGGGGGCGGTTCATTCAGTACTTC
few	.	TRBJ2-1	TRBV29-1	CSVDLGSYNEQFF	TGCAGCGTTGATTTGGGTTCTTACAATGAGCAGTTCTTC
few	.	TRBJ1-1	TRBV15	CATSRDLAGVNTEAFF	TGTGCCACCAGCAGAGATCTGGCAGGAGTGAACACTGAAGCTTTCTTT
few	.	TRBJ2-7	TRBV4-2	CASSQDLGRLYEQYF	TGTGCCAGCAGCCAAGACTTGGGCCGTCTCTACGAGCAGTACTTC
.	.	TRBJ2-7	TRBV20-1	CSARDEGLAYEQYF	TGCAGTGCTAGAGATGAGGGTTTAGCCTACGAGCAGTACTTC
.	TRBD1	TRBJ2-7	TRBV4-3	CASSHLSGQGAREQYF	TGCGCCAGCAGCCACCTATCCGGACAGGGGGCTCGAGAGCAGTACTTC
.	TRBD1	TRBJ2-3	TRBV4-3	CASSQDTGAADTQYF	TGCGCCAGCAGCCAGGACACAGGGGCGGCAGATACGCAGTATTTT
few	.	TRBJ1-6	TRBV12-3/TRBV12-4	CASSLSGRDSPLHF	TGTGCCAGCAGTCTCTCCGGGCGGGATTCACCCCTCCACTTT
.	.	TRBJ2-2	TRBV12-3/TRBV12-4	CASRDSARRLNTGELFF	TGTGCCAGCAGGGACAGTGCCCGACGTCTAAACACCGGGGAGCTGTTTTTT
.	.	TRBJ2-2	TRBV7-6	CASSRGRPGELFF	TGTGCCAGCAGCCGGGGTAGGCCCGGGGAGCTGTTTTTT
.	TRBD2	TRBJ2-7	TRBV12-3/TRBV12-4	CASSWTGTSGSSHEQYF	TGTGCCAGCAGTTGGACAGGGACTAGCGGGAGTAGCCACGAGCAGTACTTC
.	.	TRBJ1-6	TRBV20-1	CSARDDSQSSYNSPLHF	TGCAGTGCTAGAGACGACAGCCAGAGCTCCTATAATTCACCCCTCCACTTT
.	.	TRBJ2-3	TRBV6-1	CASRRLFSTDTQYF	TGTGCCAGCAGAAGACTTTTTAGCACAGATACGCAGTATTTT
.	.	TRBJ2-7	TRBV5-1	CASSLATGDPSCEQYF	TGCGCCAGCAGCTTGGCCACAGGCGACCCCTCCTGCGAGCAGTACTTC
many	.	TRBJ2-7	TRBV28	CASTVSSYEQYF	TGTGCCAGCACGGTCAGCTCCTACGAGCAGTACTTC
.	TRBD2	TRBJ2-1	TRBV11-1	CASSSSGLLLAGDGEQFF	TGTGCCAGCAGCTCTAGTGGGTTATTACTAGCGGGAGACGGTGAGCAGTTCTTC
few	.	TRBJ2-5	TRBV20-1	CSARGATSQETQYF	TGCAGTGCTAGGGGAGCGACGAGTCAAGAGACCCAGTACTTC
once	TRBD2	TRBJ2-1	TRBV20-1	CSALNIAGSSYNEQFF	TGCAGTGCCCTAAACATAGCGGGGAGCTCCTACAATGAGCAGTTCTTC
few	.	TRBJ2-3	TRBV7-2	CASSKFGDTQYF	TGTGCCAGCAGCAAATTCGGAGATACGCAGTATTTT
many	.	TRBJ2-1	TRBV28	CASSFLAHNEQFF	TGTGCCAGCAGTTTCCTCGCCCACAATGAGCAGTTCTTC
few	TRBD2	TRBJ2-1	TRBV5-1	CASHLAGGDNEQFF	TGCGCCAGCCACCTAGCCGGGGGGGACAATGAGCAGTTCTTC
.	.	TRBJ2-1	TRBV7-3	CASSLIGLPESYNEQFF	TGTGCCAGCAGCTTAATCGGGCTACCAGAGTCCTACAATGAGCAGTTCTTC
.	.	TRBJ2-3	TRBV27	CASSPLGLADTQYF	TGTGCCAGCAGTCCCCTGGGGTTGGCAGATACGCAGTATTTT
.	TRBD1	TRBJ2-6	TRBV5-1	CASSLVGQGFSGANVLTF	TGCGCCAGCAGCTTGGTGGGACAGGGATTCTCTGGGGCCAACGTCCTGACTTTC
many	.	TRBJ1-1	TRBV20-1	CSALALGGSDTEAFF	TGCAGTGCACTGGCCCTCGGGGGGTCGGACACTGAAGCTTTCTTT
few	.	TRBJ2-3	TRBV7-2	CASSGSADTQYF	TGTGCCAGCTCGGGGAGCGCAGATACGCAGTATTTT
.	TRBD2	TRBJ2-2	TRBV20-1	CSATTWRGSGGELFF	TGCAGTGCCACTACCTGGCGGGGGTCTGGTGGGGAGCTGTTTTTT
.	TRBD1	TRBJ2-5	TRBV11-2	CASSPMLGQGAETQYF	TGTGCCAGCAGCCCGATGCTGGGACAGGGGGCTGAGACCCAGTACTTC
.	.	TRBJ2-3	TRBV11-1	CASSLVGGSTSTDTQYF	TGTGCCAGCAGCTTAGTAGGCGGCTCCACTAGCACAGATACGCAGTATTTT
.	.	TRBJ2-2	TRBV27	CASSKVGELFF	TGTGCCAGCAGTAAGGTCGGGGAGCTGTTTTTT
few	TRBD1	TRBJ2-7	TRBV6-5	CASSYSRAGGLEQYF	TGTGCCAGCAGTTACTCGCGGGCAGGGGGTCTCGAGCAGTACTTC
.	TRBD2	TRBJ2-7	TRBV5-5	CASSLVGLASDEQYF	TGTGCCAGCAGCTTGGTAGGACTAGCCTCGGACGAGCAGTACTTC
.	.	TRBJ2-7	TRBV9	CASSVAQDPYEQYF	TGTGCCAGCAGCGTAGCACAGGACCCCTACGAGCAGTACTTC
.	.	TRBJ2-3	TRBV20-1	CSARGALGITDTQYF	TGCAGTGCTAGGGGGGCGCTTGGAATCACAGATACGCAGTATTTT
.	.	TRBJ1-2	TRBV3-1	CASSQGRSQGYTF	TGTGCCAGCAGCCAAGGAAGGTCGCAGGGCTACACCTTC
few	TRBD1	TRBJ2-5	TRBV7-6	CASSPQGTGTQYF	TGTGCCAGCAGTCCACAGGGGACAGGGACCCAGTACTTC
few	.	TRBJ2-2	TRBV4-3	CASSHKGGKYTGELFF	TGCGCCAGCAGCCACAAGGGGGGAAAGTATACCGGGGAGCTGTTTTTT
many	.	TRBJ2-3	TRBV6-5	CASSYSRLTDTQYF	TGTGCCAGCAGTTACTCGAGATTAACAGATACGCAGTATTTT
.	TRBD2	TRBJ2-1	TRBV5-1	CASRGGLAGYNEQFF	TGCGCCAGCAGGGGGGGACTAGCGGGGTACAATGAGCAGTTCTTC
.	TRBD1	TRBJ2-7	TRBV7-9	CASGFPPGTGNYEQYF	TGTGCCAGCGGGTTTCCCCCCGGGACAGGGAATTACGAGCAGTACTTC
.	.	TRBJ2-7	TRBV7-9	CASSLGYREEQYF	TGTGCCAGCAGCTTAGGGTACAGGGAGGAGCAGTACTTC
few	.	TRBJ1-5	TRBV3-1	CASSQTGLRNQPQHF	TGTGCCAGCAGCCAAACAGGGCTACGGAATCAGCCCCAGCATTTT
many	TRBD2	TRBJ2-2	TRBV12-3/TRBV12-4	CASSLSSGGTGELFF	TGTGCCAGCAGTTTAAGTAGCGGGGGAACCGGGGAGCTGTTTTTT
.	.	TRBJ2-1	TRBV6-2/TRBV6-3	CAVSRPGGYNEQFF	TGTGCCGTATCACGTCCCGGGGGCTACAATGAGCAGTTCTTC
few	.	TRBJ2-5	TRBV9	CASSVSLGEVNVEETQYF	TGTGCCAGCAGCGTAAGTCTTGGTGAAGTGAACGTAGAAGAGACCCAGTACTTC
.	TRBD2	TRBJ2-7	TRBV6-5	CASSLAGALYEQYF	TGTGCCAGCAGTTTAGCGGGGGCCCTTTACGAGCAGTACTTC
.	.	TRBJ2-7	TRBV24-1	CATSAGGWEQYF	TGTGCCACCAGTGCCGGGGGATGGGAGCAGTACTTC
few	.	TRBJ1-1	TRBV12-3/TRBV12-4	CASSPTRQPTAFF	TGTGCCAGCAGCCCGACTCGACAGCCGACAGCTTTCTTT
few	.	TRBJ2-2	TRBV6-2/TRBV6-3	CASSRSRRGTGELFF	TGTGCCAGCAGTCGTAGCCGGAGAGGCACCGGGGAGCTGTTTTTT
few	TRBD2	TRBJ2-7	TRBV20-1	CSAALGGTSYEQYF	TGCAGTGCCGCATTGGGGGGGACGTCCTACGAGCAGTACTTC
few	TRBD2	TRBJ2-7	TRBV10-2	CASNGVLAGTYEQYF	TGCGCCAGCAATGGGGTACTAGCGGGAACCTACGAGCAGTACTTC
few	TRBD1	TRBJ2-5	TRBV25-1	CASSKGQGPQETQYF	TGTGCCAGCAGTAAAGGACAGGGACCCCAAGAGACCCAGTACTTC
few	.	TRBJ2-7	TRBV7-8	CASSLAFTGPYEQYF	TGTGCCAGCAGCTTAGCGTTTACAGGCCCCTACGAGCAGTACTTC